The 26 T cell receptor beta chains below were found in one sample sequenced in a study of cytomegalovirus exposure and HLA in healthy donors. PCR was performed using 60 Vbeta and 13 Jbeta primers. TCRdb's table, derived via immunoSEQ multiplex PCR, lists solely in-frame clones and lacks some. The sample has some 70,000 clones; roughly four fifths are singletons. Sequenced input: PBMCs. These receptor sequences come from a man between 18 and 29 years old in good health and CMV-seronegative.

V usage is TRBV6-1 and J usage is TRBJ2-5, with 10 bases fitting TRBD2. From germline, CDR1 is MNHNS and CDR2 SASEGT. The CDR3 is 15 amino acids. The V segment lost 2 bases and the J segment 0 bases; nucleotides outside the gene matches: 0. CDR3 nucleotide sequence: TGTGCCAGCAGTGAACTAGCGGGGGACCAAGAGACCCAGTACTTC. Translated: CASSELAGDQETQYF.

This chain links TRBV5-4 with TRBJ2-6; D perhaps matches TRBD1 (6 bases). This CDR3 comprises 16 residues. V was cut by 3 bases and J by 1 base, with 11 bases left in between. The germline V gene has CDR1 SGHNT and CDR2 YYREEE (reference sequence). CDR3 DNA sequence: TGTGCCAGCAGCTACAGACAGGTTTCTGGGGCCAACGTCCTGACTTTC. Its protein is CASSYRQVSGANVLTF.

The V and J genes are TRBV7-2 and TRBJ2-4; tentative D call: TRBD1 (6 bases). The CDR3 is 14 residues long. The V end lost 4 bases, the J end lost 3 bases, and 10 bases lay between the germline ends. Germline CDR1 SGHTA, CDR2 FQGNSA. The CDR3 reads CASSSQGGKNIQYF. As DNA, the CDR3 is TGTGCCAGCAGCTCACAGGGTGGCAAAAACATTCAGTACTTC. The full variable domain, completed using reference TRBV7-2 and TRBJ2-4, is GAGVSQSPSNKVTEKGKDVELRCDPISGHTALYWYRQSLGQGLEFLIYFQGNSAPDKSGLPSDRFSAERTGGSVSTLTIQRTQQEDSAVYLCASSSQGGKNIQYFGAGTRLSVL.

This chain links TRBV7-9 with TRBJ2-7; 7 bases align to TRBD1. Germline CDR1 reads SEHNR; CDR2 reads FQNEAQ (reference sequence). With V trimmed by 5 bases and J by 4 bases, 11 bases remained unmatched. CDR3 size: 15 residues. CDR3 in DNA: TGTGCCAGCAGCCTCAAGACAGGGCAAGTGTACGAGCAGTACTTC. As protein: CASSLKTGQVYEQYF.

The CDR3 DNA is TGTGCCTGGACCTCGGGATTGTCAAGAGATGAAGCTTTCTTT. It is translated as CAWTSGLSRDEAFF. V and J are TRBV30 and TRBJ1-1, with unresolved D. CDR1 is GTSNPN, CDR2 SVGIG, per germline (reference sequence). The ends were cut back, 4 bases at V and 7 bases at J, with 19 bases in the middle. There are 14 residues in the CDR3.

In its sample, this clone was seen once. The chain employs TRBV5-8 and TRBJ2-1, with 7 positions matching TRBD1. With 0 bases clipped from V and 7 bases from J, the junction kept 7 bases outside the gene matches. Germline assignment: CDR1 SGHTS and CDR2 YDEGEE. This CDR3 comprises 15 residues. This CDR3 is CASSLGQGVKNEQFF. The CDR3, as DNA: TGTGCCAGCAGCTTGGGACAGGGAGTAAAAAATGAGCAGTTCTTC.

Turning to this clone: One end of the junction does not line up with germline, which may come from a read error. The chain employs TRBV28 and TRBJ1-5, with D possibly being TRBD1 (6 bases). Germline-derived CDR1 and CDR2 are MDHEN and SYDVKM. The CDR3 covers 14 residues. The CDR3 region has the DNA TGTGCCAGCAGTTTCCGCAGGGGCAATCAGCCCCAGAATTTT. Its translation is CASSFRRGNQPQNF.

The V gene is TRBV4-1, the J gene TRBJ2-5; weak D call: TRBD2 (6 bases). CDR1 is MGHRA and CDR2 is YSYEKL in the germline V gene. There are 14 residues in the CDR3. Trimming took off 5 bases at V and 2 bases at J, with 12 bases between the two ends. The CDR3 DNA follows: TGCGCCAGCAGCGTCTTAGGGAGGCAAGAGACCCAGTACTTC. This translates into CASSVLGRQETQYF.

The chain has TRBV19 and TRBJ2-3; 7 positions agree with TRBD1. The V segment lost 6 bases and the J segment 2 bases; nucleotides outside the gene matches: 11. This CDR3 region has 16 residues. CDR1 and CDR2 (germline): LNHDA, SQIVND (reference sequence). The CDR3 sequence: CASSVRQGALTDTQYF. The CDR3 DNA is TGTGCCAGTAGCGTCCGACAGGGTGCGCTCACAGATACGCAGTATTTT.

The rearrangement links TRBV10-3 to TRBJ2-5, with D unclear. Germline CDR1 ENHRY, CDR2 SYGVKD. This CDR3 region has 12 residues. The V end lost 4 bases, the J end lost 2 bases, and 5 bases lay between the germline ends. CDR3 bases: TGTGCCATCAGTGCCACACAAGAGACCCAGTACTTC. Encoded protein: CAISATQETQYF.

This chain connects TRBV7-3 to TRBJ1-1, with D maybe TRBD1 (6 bases). The CDR3 length is 14 residues. Germline V gene sequence: CDR1 SGHTA, CDR2 FQGTGA. V shed 2 bases and J shed 4 bases, with 11 bases lying between them. The chain's CDR3 is CASSLQGSVTEAFF. The CDR3 DNA sequence: TGTGCCAGCAGCTTACAGGGGTCGGTCACTGAAGCTTTCTTT.

The V and J genes are TRBV7-9 and TRBJ2-6; D call uncertain. Trimming stripped 4 bases from V and 0 bases from J, with 4 bases between. CDR1 SEHNR and CDR2 FQNEAQ come from the germline V gene (reference sequence). This CDR3 has 14 amino acids. CDR3 sequence (DNA): TGTGCCAGCAGCTCTAGCTCTGGGGCCAACGTCCTGACTTTC. As protein: CASSSSSGANVLTF. The whole variable domain, remainder taken from reference TRBV7-9 and TRBJ2-6, is DTGVSQNPRHKITKRGQNVTFRCDPISEHNRLYWYRQTLGQGPEFLTYFQNEAQLEKSRLLSDRFSAERPKGSFSTLEIQRTEQGDSAMYLCASSSSSGANVLTFGAGSRLTVL.

CDR3 region: CASSFRDTDTQYF. CDR3 in DNA: TGCGCCAGCAGCTTCCGGGACACCGATACGCAGTATTTT. The gene calls are TRBV5-1 and TRBJ2-3; perhaps TRBD1 as D (6 bases). The CDR3 has 13 amino acids. Between the trimmed V and J ends, which lost 2 bases and 6 bases, there was a span of 10 bases. Germline CDR1 SGHRS, CDR2 YFSETQ.

The chain couples TRBV6-1 to TRBJ1-5; a possible D gene is TRBD1 (6 bases). This CDR3 has 15 amino acids. CDR1 is MNHNS and CDR2 is SASEGT in the germline V gene. Deletions cut 7 bases from V and 4 bases from J, with 17 bases between. Here the CDR3 reads CASTTAGQKNQPQHF. Here the CDR3 DNA reads TGTGCCAGCACCACCGCCGGACAGAAAAATCAGCCCCAGCATTTT.

This clone has a handful of counts. The chain combines TRBV7-9 with TRBJ2-7; D gene ambiguous. The germline V and J ends were trimmed by 2 bases and 6 bases, with 14 bases remaining between them. The germline V gene encodes CDR1 SEHNR and CDR2 FQNEAQ (reference sequence). The CDR3 has 14 residues. Written as DNA, the CDR3 is TGTGCCAGCAGCTTATCTGGCAGTACCCTCGAGCAGTACTTC. This sequence encodes CASSLSGSTLEQYF.

The chain links TRBV7-2 to TRBJ2-1, with D possibly TRBD1 on 5 matching bases. Per the germline V gene, CDR1 is SGHTA and CDR2 is FQGNSA. V lost 3 bases to trimming and J lost 6 bases, with 12 bases between them. The CDR3 is 14 amino acids. The DNA of the CDR3 is TGTGCCAGCAGCTTCTTGGGCAGGGTCAATGAGCAGTTCTTC. Translated, it gives CASSFLGRVNEQFF.

In regard to this clone: Other nucleotide sequences in the sample specify the same CDR3. V gene TRBV19 combines with J gene TRBJ2-7, with 7 bases identical to TRBD2. After removal of 2 bases from V and 1 base from J, the junction contained 5 bases not matched to a gene. The V gene's germline CDR1 is LNHDA and CDR2 SQIVND (reference sequence). There are 15 residues in the CDR3. The CDR3 sequence is CASSITGGSSYEQYF. CDR3 bases: TGTGCCAGTAGTATAACGGGGGGTTCTTCCTACGAGCAGTACTTC.

This chain connects TRBV29-1 to TRBJ1-2; D is unresolved. V was shortened by 3 bases and J by 5 bases, with 19 bases between the two germline ends. In germline, CDR1 is SQVTM, CDR2 ANQGSEA. The CDR3 length is 15 residues. The CDR3 bases are TGCAGCGTTGAGACGGTCACAGACCTTAAGTATGGCTACACCTTC. Translated: CSVETVTDLKYGYTF.

The V and J genes are TRBV5-1 and TRBJ1-1, with D unclear. There are 13 residues in the CDR3. Trimming removed 4 bases at V and 2 bases at J, with 9 bases between. The germline gives CDR1 SGHRS, CDR2 YFSETQ. CDR3 in DNA: TGCGCCAGCAGCACCGGGGTTAACACTGAAGCTTTCTTT. Residues: CASSTGVNTEAFF.

On this clone itself: The junction departs from the called germline gene at one end, perhaps through a read error. The chain couples TRBV6-5 to TRBJ2-7, with D possibly being TRBD2 (5 bases). Germline V gene sequence: CDR1 MNHEY, CDR2 SVGAGI. The CDR3 consists of 12 residues. As DNA, the CDR3 is TGTGCCAGCAGTGAAGCGGCTCGGGCGGAAAACTTC. Translation: CASSEAARAENF.

The chain employs TRBV7-2 and TRBJ2-3, with D possibly TRBD1 on 6 matching bases. The CDR3 sequence is 14 residues long. Trimming left V 10 bases short and J 7 bases short, with 21 bases between. Germline CDR1 SGHTA, CDR2 FQGNSA. The CDR3 here is CATRPQRQENTQYF. Written as DNA, the CDR3 is TGTGCCACCAGGCCCCAACGACAGGAGAATACGCAGTATTTT.

The V call is TRBV20-1, the J call TRBJ1-2, with D possibly being TRBD1 (5 bases). The length of the CDR3 is 11 residues. Trimming removed 6 bases at V and 7 bases at J, with 12 bases between. CDR1 is DFQATT, CDR2 SNEGSKA, per germline (reference sequence). The CDR3 spells CSAGAGLGYTF. Here the CDR3 DNA reads TGCAGTGCCGGGGCGGGACTTGGCTACACCTTC.

About this clone itself: One junction end does not reproduce the germline sequence, and a read error may be involved. The chain combines TRBV25-1 with TRBJ1-2; 7 bases agree with TRBD1. The CDR3 totals 17 residues. The germline V gene has CDR1 MGHDK and CDR2 SYGVNS. The chain's CDR3 is CVSSEYSGQREVYGYTF. The CDR3 DNA reads as TGTGTCAGCAGTGAATACTCGGGACAGCGAGAAGTCTATGGCTACACCTTC.

J is TRBJ2-2 and V is TRBV30; 7 nucleotides align to TRBD1. There are 12 residues in the CDR3. V dropped 5 bases and J dropped 6; count of bases not matched to a gene: 3. Germline V CDR1 and CDR2: GTSNPN, SVGIG (reference sequence). CDR3 nucleotide sequence: TGTGCCTGGGATACAGGGGCCGGGGAGCTGTTTTTT. Translated, it gives CAWDTGAGELFF.

The chain recombines TRBV19 with TRBJ2-2; perhaps TRBD1 as D (5 bases). The V gene's germline CDR1 is LNHDA and CDR2 SQIVND (reference sequence). This CDR3 spans 13 amino acids. Trimming stripped 9 bases from V and 9 bases from J, with 17 bases between. The CDR3 DNA reads TGTGCCAGCTCAATAACAGGTTTTCGGGAGCTGTTTTTT. This codes for CASSITGFRELFF.

The chain is built from TRBV19 and TRBJ1-5, with D unclear. The V gene's germline CDR1 is LNHDA and CDR2 SQIVND (reference sequence). V was pared by 1 base and J by 2 bases, with 12 bases between. The CDR3 length is 16 residues. CDR3 residues: CASSIVEGLGNQPQHF. The CDR3 nucleotides read TGTGCCAGTAGTATAGTGGAGGGCTTGGGCAATCAGCCCCAGCATTTT.